Described below is a single TCR beta chain sequence and its context. Assay: immunoSEQ multiplex PCR; the TCRdb copy retains only in-frame clones and omits some. The table records about 130,000 clones, roughly 80% of them present only once. This record belongs to a study of blood T cell repertoires in COVID-19. About the research overall: Whether acute or convalescent, the COVID-19 samples came from the United States, Italy and Spain.

Specimen: PBMCs or T cells enriched from blood (not recorded which). The sequence came from a man between 45 and 60 years old who had recovered from COVID-19.

CDR3: CASSLVRGGTGELFF. The CDR3 DNA sequence: TGTGCCAGCAGCTTGGTTCGGGGGGGCACCGGGGAGCTGTTTTTT. The chain recombines TRBV5-4 with TRBJ2-2; 8 bases align to TRBD2. Trimming removed 0 bases from V and 4 bases from J; junction bases left unmatched: 2. The V gene's germline CDR1 is SGHNT and CDR2 YYREEE (reference sequence). The CDR3 has 15 amino acids.